This T cell receptor (beta chain) was captured by sequencing in a study of T cell repertoires in cytomegalovirus infection. TCRdb re-called the reads through MiXCR, storing one row per CDR3 protein. The data hold approximately 750,000 distinct CDR3 sequences, with 35% to 45% observed a single time. In germline, CDR1 is SGHRS, CDR2 YFSETQ. The CDR3 consists of 17 residues. The junction had 11 bases not matched to a gene; V was cut back by 0 bases and J by 8 bases. This chain joins TRBV5-1 and TRBJ2-1; TRBD2 matches 10 bases. The sample was PBMCs. This clonotype was sampled from a human donor in good health (CMV status not recorded). Some clones in this sample may be carry-over from other donors' samples. The CDR3 DNA reads TGCGCCAGCAGCTTGGTCCAGCGGGGGGGCAGAGTGGATGAGCAGTTCTTC. Its protein product is CASSLVQRGGRVDEQFF.